These 23 T cell receptor beta chains share one sample of origin, sequenced in a study of cytomegalovirus exposure and HLA in healthy donors. This table comes from immunoSEQ multiplex PCR, and its TCRdb copy is limited to in-frame clones, with some not included. The sample consists of 150,000 to 200,000 clones, approximately 89% of them appearing once. The specimen sequenced was PBMCs. These receptors all stem from a man between 18 and 35 years old in good health and CMV-seropositive.

The chain combines TRBV5-1 with TRBJ1-3; D remains ambiguous. In germline, CDR1 is SGHRS, CDR2 YFSETQ. V lost 0 bases to trimming and J lost 1 base, with 8 bases between them. The CDR3 has 15 amino acids. The CDR3: CASSLESGSGNTIYF. The CDR3 nucleotides read TGCGCCAGCAGCTTGGAATCGGGTTCTGGAAACACCATATATTTT.

This rearrangement joins TRBV19 to TRBJ2-1, with 7 bases identical to TRBD2. Germline CDR1 is LNHDA and CDR2 is SQIVND (reference sequence). CDR3 length equals 15 residues. J gave up 4 bases and V 5 bases, and 8 bases lay outside the gene matches. The CDR3 nucleotides read TGTGCCAGTAGTCGGGGGAGGGGAGGATACAATGAGCAGTTCTTC. Residues: CASSRGRGGYNEQFF.

This sequence joins TRBV11-1 and TRBJ2-1; TRBD2 matches 8 bases. Looked up from germline, CDR1 is SGHAT and CDR2 is FQDESV (reference sequence). The J segment lost 12 bases and the V segment lost 6 bases, leaving 10 bases of the junction unmatched. This CDR3 comprises 13 residues. The CDR3 sequence is CASRFGGGTSQFF. The CDR3 coding sequence is TGTGCCAGCAGGTTTGGCGGGGGGACTTCGCAGTTCTTC. The variable domain in full, completed from reference TRBV11-1 and TRBJ2-1, reads EAEVAQSPRYKITEKSQAVAFWCDPISGHATLYWYRQILGQGPELLVQFQDESVVDDSQLPKDRFSAERLKGVDSTLKIQPAELGDSAMYLCASRFGGGTSQFFGPGTRLTVL.

This clone was recorded once. The chain carries TRBV9 and TRBJ1-1; possible D gene TRBD1, 6 bases. The V gene lost 0 bases and the J gene lost 5 bases, with 14 bases spanning the gap. CDR3 length: 15 amino acids. Per the germline V gene, CDR1 is SGDLS and CDR2 is YYNGEE. In DNA, the CDR3 is TGTGCCAGCAGCGTAGGGGGAGGGGGAGGAACTGAAGCTTTCTTT. Amino acid sequence: CASSVGGGGGTEAFF. Using reference TRBV9 and TRBJ1-1 for the parts outside the CDR3, the full variable domain is DSGVTQTPKHLITATGQRVTLRCSPRSGDLSVYWYQQSLDQGLQFLIQYYNGEERAKGNILERFSAQQFPDLHSELNLSSLELGDSALYFCASSVGGGGGTEAFFGQGTRLTVV.

The chain carries TRBV29-1 and TRBJ2-7; possible D gene TRBD1, 5 bases. With 5 bases removed from V and 1 base from J, the gap between germline ends came to 9 bases. CDR1 and CDR2 from the germline V gene are SQVTM and ANQGSEA. This CDR3 region has 12 residues. The CDR3 spells CSVKGISYEQYF. CDR3 sequence (DNA): TGCAGCGTTAAGGGGATTTCCTACGAGCAGTACTTC.

The chain is built from TRBV11-2 and TRBJ1-2; D is ambiguous. The V end lost 0 bases, the J end lost 4 bases, and 9 bases lay between the germline ends. Looked up from germline, CDR1 is SGHAT and CDR2 is FQNNGV. The CDR3 totals 14 residues. CDR3: CASSLDLAVYGYTF. CDR3 sequence (DNA): TGTGCCAGCAGCTTAGATCTGGCCGTCTATGGCTACACCTTC.

CDR3 protein: CAISESRDRETQYF. Written as DNA, the CDR3 is TGTGCCATCAGTGAGTCCAGGGATCGGGAGACCCAGTACTTC. The chain joins TRBV10-3 to TRBJ2-5, with D maybe TRBD1 (5 bases). The CDR3 is made up of 14 amino acids. The V gene lost 0 bases and the J gene lost 5 bases, with 10 bases spanning the gap. Germline-derived CDR1 and CDR2 are ENHRY and SYGVKD.

J is TRBJ2-5 and V is TRBV9, with D maybe TRBD2 (5 bases). The germline CDR1 and CDR2 sequences are SGDLS and YYNGEE. The CDR3 spans 18 residues. The V end lost 0 bases, the J end lost 2 bases, and 20 bases lay between the germline ends. CDR3 amino acids: CASSVATGSGLGQETQYF. CDR3 nucleotides: TGTGCCAGCAGCGTAGCTACTGGTTCGGGGTTAGGGCAAGAGACCCAGTACTTC. The variable domain in full, with the rest retrieved from reference TRBV9 and TRBJ2-5, is DSGVTQTPKHLITATGQRVTLRCSPRSGDLSVYWYQQSLDQGLQFLIQYYNGEERAKGNILERFSAQQFPDLHSELNLSSLELGDSALYFCASSVATGSGLGQETQYFGPGTRLLVL.

This clone was counted a few times. This chain uses TRBV10-3 with TRBJ2-7, with 7 bases that match TRBD2. Losses at the gene ends were 2 bases for V and 6 bases for J; bases not matched to a gene: 7. This CDR3 region has 14 residues. Germline loops: CDR1 ENHRY, CDR2 SYGVKD. CDR3 protein: CAISEGSGSGEQYF. Here the CDR3 DNA reads TGTGCCATCAGTGAGGGTAGCGGGTCTGGCGAGCAGTACTTC.

This chain links TRBV7-6 with TRBJ2-7; 8 bases fit TRBD1. The CDR3 sequence is 15 residues long. J was trimmed by 4 bases and V by 3 bases; bases with no gene match: 8. Germline V CDR1 and CDR2: SGHVS, FNYEAQ. The CDR3 DNA reads as TGTGCCAGCAGCTTGTATAGGACAGGGATTTACGAGCAGTACTTC. It yields the protein CASSLYRTGIYEQYF.

The chain carries TRBV5-4 and TRBJ2-2, with 9 bases identical to TRBD2. Germline lookup yields CDR1 SGHNT and CDR2 YYREEE (reference sequence). J lost 2 bases, V lost 0 bases, and 2 bases had no gene match. The CDR3 is 16 amino acids. CDR3 nucleotide sequence: TGTGCCAGCAGCTTGGCGACTAGCGGTAACACCGGGGAGCTGTTTTTT. Its protein product is CASSLATSGNTGELFF. The whole variable domain, remainder taken from reference TRBV5-4 and TRBJ2-2, is ETGVTQSPTHLIKTRGQQVTLRCSSQSGHNTVSWYQQALGQGPQFIFQYYREEENGRGNFPPRFSGLQFPNYSSELNVNALELDDSALYLCASSLATSGNTGELFFGEGSRLTVL.

J is TRBJ2-7 and V is TRBV19, with D tentatively TRBD2 (6 bases). The germline V gene encodes CDR1 LNHDA and CDR2 SQIVND (reference sequence). The length of the CDR3 is 13 residues. Trimming cost V 3 bases and J 4 bases, with 10 bases left between them. This chain's CDR3 is CASSIGSGYEQYF. CDR3 bases: TGTGCCAGTAGTATCGGGAGCGGGTACGAGCAGTACTTC.

The CDR3 nucleotides are TGTGCCAGCAGCCCGACAGGGGGGACCTACGAGCAGTACTTC. Protein product: CASSPTGGTYEQYF. The rearrangement links TRBV7-3 to TRBJ2-7; 9 bases are shared with TRBD1. Germline loops: CDR1 SGHTA, CDR2 FQGTGA. Trimming cost V 5 bases and J 2 bases; bases outside gene matches: 4. The CDR3 sequence is 14 residues long.

This clone was observed a single time. The chain links TRBV5-1 to TRBJ2-7, with TRBD2 identical over 10 bases. CDR1 and CDR2 from the germline V gene are SGHRS and YFSETQ. The CDR3 consists of 15 residues. V was clipped by 1 base and J by 2 bases; unmatched bases: 3. The CDR3 nucleotides are TGCGCCAGCAGCTTGCTAGCGGGGGCAACCTACGAGCAGTACTTC. Its translation: CASSLLAGATYEQYF.

The chain combines TRBV19 with TRBJ2-3; 7 bases map to TRBD1. The CDR3 sequence is 15 residues long. CDR1 is LNHDA and CDR2 is SQIVND in the germline V gene (reference sequence). Germline trimming cut 4 bases from V and 4 bases from J; bases unmatched to any gene: 8. CDR3 in amino acids: CASSTTGSMADTQYF. The DNA for the CDR3 is TGTGCCAGTAGTACGACAGGGAGTATGGCAGATACGCAGTATTTT.

The rearrangement links TRBV6-5 to TRBJ2-7; D is uncertain. Looked up from germline, CDR1 is MNHEY and CDR2 is SVGAGI. V was clipped by 2 bases and J by 2 bases, with 7 bases between them. The CDR3 extends over 13 amino acids. The CDR3 coding sequence is TGTGCCAGCAGTTACGAGAAAACCTACGAGCAGTACTTC. Amino acid sequence: CASSYEKTYEQYF.

V is TRBV10-3 and J is TRBJ1-1; D is ambiguous. This CDR3 has 13 amino acids. Germline CDR1 is ENHRY and CDR2 is SYGVKD. Trimming took 2 bases from V and 1 from J, leaving 5 bases between them. The CDR3 DNA reads as TGTGCCATCAGTGAGCCCGGGAACACTGAAGCTTTCTTT. It encodes CAISEPGNTEAFF.

This clone was picked up one time. The V and J genes are TRBV27 and TRBJ2-1; maybe TRBD2 (6 bases). V lost 7 bases and J lost 6, with 16 bases in between. The CDR3 is 14 amino acids. From germline, CDR1 is MNHEY and CDR2 SMNVEV (reference sequence). In DNA form, the CDR3 reads TGTGCCAGCACGAGCTCGACTAGTGCCAATGAGCAGTTCTTC. Translating gives CASTSSTSANEQFF.

The genes are TRBV30 and TRBJ2-1; D is possibly TRBD1 (6 bases). The germline V gene has CDR1 GTSNPN and CDR2 SVGIG (reference sequence). This CDR3 region has 13 residues. Trimming removed 3 bases at V and 8 bases at J, with 14 bases between. The CDR3 sequence is CAWRKTGIDEQFF. The DNA of the CDR3 is TGTGCCTGGAGGAAAACAGGGATCGATGAGCAGTTCTTC. Full variable domain (rest looked up from reference TRBV30 and TRBJ2-1): SQTIHQWPATLVQPVGSPLSLECTVEGTSNPNLYWYRQAAGRGLQLLFYSVGIGQISSEVPQNLSASRPQDRQFILSSKKLLLSDSGFYLCAWRKTGIDEQFFGPGTRLTVL.

The chain joins TRBV6-4 to TRBJ1-4; D ambiguous. The CDR3 contains 17 residues. Germline CDR1 is MRHNA and CDR2 is SNTAGT. V shed 2 bases and J shed 5 bases, with 18 bases lying between them. CDR3 in DNA: TGTGCCAGCAGTGACCATCCGGGTCGCGCCGACAATGAAAAACTGTTTTTT. Translating gives CASSDHPGRADNEKLFF.

The CDR3: CASSLMGLATDTQYF. The DNA for the CDR3 is TGTGCCAGTAGTTTGATGGGACTAGCTACGGATACGCAGTATTTT. The chain joins TRBV19 to TRBJ2-3, with TRBD2 identical over 9 bases. J gave up 6 bases and V 5 bases, and 9 bases lay outside the gene matches. From germline, CDR1 is LNHDA and CDR2 SQIVND (reference sequence). This CDR3 contains 15 residues.

The chain carries TRBV7-8 and TRBJ2-3; D gene uncertain. Germline CDR1 is SGHVS and CDR2 is FQNEAQ. The CDR3 extends over 15 amino acids. V lost 7 bases and J 1 base, leaving 15 bases between the germline ends. In DNA form, the CDR3 reads TGTGCCAGCAAAGAAAAGCGTCTAGGCACAGATACGCAGTATTTT. Its translation: CASKEKRLGTDTQYF.

The V gene is TRBV19, the J gene TRBJ1-3; D gene unclear. The V end lost 3 bases, the J end lost 0 bases, and 9 bases lay between the germline ends. Germline values: CDR1 LNHDA, CDR2 SQIVND (reference sequence). The CDR3 runs to 15 residues. CDR3 sequence (DNA): TGTGCCAGTAGTATTTCACATCTCTCTGGAAACACCATATATTTT. Protein: CASSISHLSGNTIYF.